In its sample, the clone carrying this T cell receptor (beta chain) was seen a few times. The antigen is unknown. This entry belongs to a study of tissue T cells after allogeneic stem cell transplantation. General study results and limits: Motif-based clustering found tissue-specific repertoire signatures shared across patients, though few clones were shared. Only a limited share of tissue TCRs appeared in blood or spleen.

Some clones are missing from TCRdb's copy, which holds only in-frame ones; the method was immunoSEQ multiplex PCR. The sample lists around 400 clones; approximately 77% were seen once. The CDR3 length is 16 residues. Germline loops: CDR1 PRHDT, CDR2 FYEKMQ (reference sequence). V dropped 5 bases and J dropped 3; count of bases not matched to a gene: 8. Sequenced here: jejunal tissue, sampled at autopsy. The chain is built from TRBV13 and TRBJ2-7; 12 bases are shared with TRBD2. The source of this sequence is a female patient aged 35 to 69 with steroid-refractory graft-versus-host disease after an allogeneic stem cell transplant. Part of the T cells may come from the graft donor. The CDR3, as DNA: TGTGCCAGCAGCCCCCTAGCGGGAGGGCCGGACTACGAGCAGTACTTC. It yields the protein CASSPLAGGPDYEQYF.